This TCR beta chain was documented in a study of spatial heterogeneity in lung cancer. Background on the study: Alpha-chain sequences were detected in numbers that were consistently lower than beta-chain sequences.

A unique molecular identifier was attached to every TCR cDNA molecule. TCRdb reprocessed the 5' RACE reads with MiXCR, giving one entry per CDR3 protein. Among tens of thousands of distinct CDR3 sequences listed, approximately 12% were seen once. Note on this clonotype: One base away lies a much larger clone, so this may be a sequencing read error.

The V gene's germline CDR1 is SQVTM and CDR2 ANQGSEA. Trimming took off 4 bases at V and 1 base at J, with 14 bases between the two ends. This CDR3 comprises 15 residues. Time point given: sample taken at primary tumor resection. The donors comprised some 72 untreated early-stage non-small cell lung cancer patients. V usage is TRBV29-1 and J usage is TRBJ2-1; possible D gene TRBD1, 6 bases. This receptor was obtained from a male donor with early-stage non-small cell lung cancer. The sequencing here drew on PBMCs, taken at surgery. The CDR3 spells CSVVSGTSSYNEQFF. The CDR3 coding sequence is TGCAGCGTTGTGTCCGGGACAAGTTCCTACAATGAGCAGTTCTTC.